These 22 T cell receptor beta chains originate from one sample sequenced in a study of blood T cell repertoires in COVID-19. The assay was immunoSEQ multiplex PCR, and TCRdb's table has in-frame clones only and misses some. This sample has roughly 200,000 clones; about 85% occur once, and the top ten carry under 9.5%. The sample taken for sequencing was peripheral blood. These receptors were collected from a woman aged 55-69 years with acute or convalescent COVID-19.

This clone was recorded a few times. The rearrangement joins TRBV29-1 to TRBJ2-2; 11 nucleotides align to TRBD1. Trimming removed 2 bases from V and 7 bases from J; junction bases left unmatched: 6. The germline CDR1 and CDR2 sequences are SQVTM and ANQGSEA. This CDR3 spans 15 amino acids. In DNA, the CDR3 is TGCAGCGTTGAAAATGGACAGGGGGCAATCGGGGAGCTGTTTTTT. Its protein product is CSVENGQGAIGELFF.

The chain couples TRBV9 to TRBJ2-7; 9 bases map to TRBD2. Trimming took 4 bases from V and 2 from J; bases not matched to a gene: 10. This CDR3 region has 16 residues. Per the germline V gene, CDR1 is SGDLS and CDR2 is YYNGEE. The CDR3 DNA reads TGTGCCAGCAGCAATCCTAGCGGGGTTAACGCCTACGAGCAGTACTTC. It translates to CASSNPSGVNAYEQYF.

V gene TRBV11-2 combines with J gene TRBJ1-4, with D possibly TRBD1 on 5 matching bases. CDR1 SGHAT and CDR2 FQNNGV come from the germline V gene. CDR3 length equals 16 residues. Trimming pared 5 bases from V and 4 bases from J, leaving 17 bases between. CDR3 loop: CASSPPERGVNEKLFF. For the CDR3, the DNA is TGTGCCAGCAGCCCGCCTGAAAGGGGCGTTAATGAAAAACTGTTTTTT. Full variable domain (remainder filled in from reference TRBV11-2 and TRBJ1-4): EAGVAQSPRYKIIEKRQSVAFWCNPISGHATLYWYQQILGQGPKLLIQFQNNGVVDDSQLPKDRFSAERLKGVDSTLKIQPAKLEDSAVYLCASSPPERGVNEKLFFGSGTQLSVL.

This chain uses TRBV29-1 with TRBJ2-1; 8 positions agree with TRBD2. V lost 8 bases, J lost 8 bases, and 14 bases stayed unmatched. This CDR3 has 14 amino acids. CDR1 is SQVTM, CDR2 ANQGSEA, per germline. The CDR3 bases are TGCAGCATGACACCCGGGACTAGTTTCGATGAGCAGTTCTTC. This codes for CSMTPGTSFDEQFF.

The rearrangement links TRBV28 to TRBJ1-2; 7 positions agree with TRBD1. There are 13 residues in the CDR3. CDR1 and CDR2 (germline): MDHEN, SYDVKM. Germline trimming cut 7 bases from V and 7 bases from J; bases unmatched to any gene: 9. CDR3 region: CASNDRASSGYTF. The CDR3 DNA reads TGTGCCAGCAATGACAGGGCGTCATCTGGCTACACCTTC.

The chain employs TRBV6-5 and TRBJ1-4; 8 bases match TRBD1. The length of the CDR3 is 14 residues. V was clipped by 2 bases and J by 7 bases; unmatched bases: 3. Germline V gives CDR1 MNHEY, CDR2 SVGAGI. The CDR3 DNA reads as TGTGCCAGCAGTTACGACAGGGGTTTTGAAAAACTGTTTTTT. This gives the protein CASSYDRGFEKLFF.

This chain uses TRBV7-9 with TRBJ1-1, with a weak D call TRBD1 (5 bases). CDR3 length: 12 residues. Looked up from germline, CDR1 is SEHNR and CDR2 is FQNEAQ (reference sequence). The V end was cut by 4 bases, the J end by 11 bases, with 14 bases between. The CDR3 sequence is CASSSGTWRAFF. In nucleotides, the CDR3 is TGTGCCAGCAGCTCCGGGACTTGGAGGGCTTTCTTT. The full variable domain, rest sourced from reference TRBV7-9 and TRBJ1-1, is DTGVSQNPRHKITKRGQNVTFRCDPISEHNRLYWYRQTLGQGPEFLTYFQNEAQLEKSRLLSDRFSAERPKGSFSTLEIQRTEQGDSAMYLCASSSGTWRAFFGQGTRLTVV.

This chain links TRBV6-5 with TRBJ2-5; 8 bases line up with TRBD1. Germline V lookup: CDR1 MNHEY, CDR2 SVGAGI. V lost 11 bases, J lost 4 bases, and 9 bases stayed unmatched. The CDR3 is 13 amino acids. The CDR3 region is CAGQTGALETQYF. CDR3 DNA: TGTGCCGGACAGACAGGGGCCCTAGAGACCCAGTACTTC.

The chain joins TRBV7-9 to TRBJ1-1; a possible D gene is TRBD1 (6 bases). This CDR3 contains 15 residues. The V end was cut by 2 bases, the J end by 4 bases, with 14 bases between. The germline V gene has CDR1 SEHNR and CDR2 FQNEAQ (reference sequence). CDR3 loop: CASSLQGQVLTEAFF. CDR3 DNA sequence: TGTGCCAGCAGCTTACAGGGACAAGTACTCACTGAAGCTTTCTTT.

The rearrangement uses TRBV25-1 and TRBJ1-2; unclear D gene. This CDR3 has 13 amino acids. Germline V lookup: CDR1 MGHDK, CDR2 SYGVNS. Trimming took 3 bases from V and 8 from J, leaving 13 bases between them. The CDR3 sequence: CASSESPPRGYTF. The CDR3 DNA reads as TGTGCCAGCAGTGAGTCTCCCCCGCGAGGCTACACCTTC.

This clone was seen a handful of times. The chain links TRBV10-1 to TRBJ1-1, with D unresolved. Per the germline V gene, CDR1 is WNHNN and CDR2 is SYGVQD (reference sequence). The CDR3 loop spans 13 amino acids. Trimming took off 3 bases at V and 6 bases at J, with 11 bases between the two ends. CDR3 residues: CASSERQEAEAFF. In DNA, the CDR3 is TGCGCCAGCAGTGAACGTCAGGAGGCTGAAGCTTTCTTT.

The rearrangement uses TRBV7-2 and TRBJ1-2, with D possibly being TRBD1 (6 bases). The CDR3 is 14 residues long. The ends were cut back, 5 bases at V and 4 bases at J, with 14 bases in the middle. Germline V lookup: CDR1 SGHTA, CDR2 FQGNSA. This CDR3 reads CASSPQTGSYGYTF. The CDR3, as DNA: TGTGCCAGCAGCCCCCAGACAGGATCCTATGGCTACACCTTC.

This chain joins TRBV4-2 and TRBJ2-1, with 9 nucleotides matching TRBD2. CDR1 LGHNA and CDR2 YNFKEQ come from the germline V gene. The J segment lost 0 bases and the V segment lost 2 bases, leaving 2 bases of the junction unmatched. There are 16 residues in the CDR3. The CDR3 here is CASSQHSGSSYNEQFF. The CDR3 bases are TGTGCCAGCAGCCAACATAGCGGGAGCTCCTACAATGAGCAGTTCTTC.

The J gene is TRBJ2-2, the V gene TRBV19; 9 bases align to TRBD1. This CDR3 comprises 15 residues. The junction had 3 bases not matched to a gene; V was cut back by 4 bases and J by 3 bases. Germline V CDR1 and CDR2: LNHDA, SQIVND (reference sequence). The CDR3 DNA reads TGTGCCAGTAGTAGCGGGACAGGGCACACCGGGGAGCTGTTTTTT. This encodes CASSSGTGHTGELFF.

The chain combines TRBV7-9 with TRBJ2-2; 11 positions agree with TRBD2. This CDR3 has 16 amino acids. Trimming cost V 5 bases and J 5 bases; bases outside gene matches: 7. Germline V gene lookup returns CDR1 SEHNR and CDR2 FQNEAQ (reference sequence). The CDR3 coding sequence is TGTGCCAGCAGCCGGACTAGCGGGCTAAGGACCGGGGAGCTGTTTTTT. This sequence encodes CASSRTSGLRTGELFF.

The rearrangement links TRBV7-9 to TRBJ1-2; 9 bases are shared with TRBD1. CDR1 is SEHNR and CDR2 is FQNEAQ in the germline V gene (reference sequence). There are 13 residues in the CDR3. The ends lost 5 bases at V and 6 bases at J; junction bases unmatched: 4. Here the CDR3 reads CASSPWTGDGYTF. The CDR3, as DNA: TGTGCCAGCAGCCCGTGGACAGGGGATGGCTACACCTTC. The whole variable domain, remainder taken from reference TRBV7-9 and TRBJ1-2, is DTGVSQNPRHKITKRGQNVTFRCDPISEHNRLYWYRQTLGQGPEFLTYFQNEAQLEKSRLLSDRFSAERPKGSFSTLEIQRTEQGDSAMYLCASSPWTGDGYTFGSGTRLTVV.

The chain combines TRBV7-2 with TRBJ2-5; D may be TRBD2 (5 bases). Germline V gene data show CDR1 as SGHTA and CDR2 as FQGNSA. CDR3 length equals 16 residues. The V gene lost 1 base and the J gene lost 0 bases, with 12 bases spanning the gap. CDR3 sequence reads: CASSLGAGGHQETQYF. DNA of the CDR3: TGTGCCAGCAGCTTAGGGGCGGGTGGACACCAAGAGACCCAGTACTTC.

The genes are TRBV25-1 and TRBJ1-2; 7 positions agree with TRBD1. CDR3 size: 14 residues. J lost 7 bases, V lost 1 base, and 6 bases had no gene match. Germline V gene data show CDR1 as MGHDK and CDR2 as SYGVNS. CDR3 sequence: CASSESGTVFGYTF. CDR3 nucleotides: TGTGCCAGCAGTGAATCAGGGACAGTCTTTGGCTACACCTTC.

The V and J genes are TRBV29-1 and TRBJ1-1, with D perhaps TRBD1 (5 bases). The germline V gene has CDR1 SQVTM and CDR2 ANQGSEA. The V and J ends lost 0 bases and 7 bases respectively, with 12 bases between them. The CDR3 spans 13 residues. The CDR3 loop reads CSVEEGGMLEAFF. For the CDR3, the DNA is TGCAGCGTTGAAGAGGGGGGTATGCTTGAAGCTTTCTTT.

This clone was seen only a few times. The CDR3 protein is CASSAHLDTQYF. DNA for the CDR3: TGTGCCAGCAGTGCCCACTTAGATACGCAGTATTTT. This chain links TRBV2 with TRBJ2-3; D uncertain. The CDR3 loop spans 12 amino acids. CDR1 is SNHLY, CDR2 FYNNEI, per germline. Trimming left V 4 bases short and J 5 bases short, with 7 bases between.

The chain joins TRBV6-5 to TRBJ2-5; maybe TRBD2 (6 bases). Per germline, CDR1 MNHEY and CDR2 SVGAGI. CDR3 size: 14 residues. V lost 7 bases, J lost 10 bases, and 22 bases lay in between. As DNA, the CDR3 is TGTGCCAGCAATGCGGCGGGGCTAGCGATAGACCAGTACTTC. It codes for CASNAAGLAIDQYF.

The chain combines TRBV5-1 with TRBJ1-6; the match to TRBD1 covers 9 bases. CDR3 length: 14 residues. Germline V gene lookup returns CDR1 SGHRS and CDR2 YFSETQ. The V segment lost 0 bases and the J segment 9 bases; nucleotides outside the gene matches: 1. In nucleotides, the CDR3 is TGCGCCAGCAGCTTGGGGACAGGGGCTTCACCCCTCCACTTT. Protein sequence: CASSLGTGASPLHF.